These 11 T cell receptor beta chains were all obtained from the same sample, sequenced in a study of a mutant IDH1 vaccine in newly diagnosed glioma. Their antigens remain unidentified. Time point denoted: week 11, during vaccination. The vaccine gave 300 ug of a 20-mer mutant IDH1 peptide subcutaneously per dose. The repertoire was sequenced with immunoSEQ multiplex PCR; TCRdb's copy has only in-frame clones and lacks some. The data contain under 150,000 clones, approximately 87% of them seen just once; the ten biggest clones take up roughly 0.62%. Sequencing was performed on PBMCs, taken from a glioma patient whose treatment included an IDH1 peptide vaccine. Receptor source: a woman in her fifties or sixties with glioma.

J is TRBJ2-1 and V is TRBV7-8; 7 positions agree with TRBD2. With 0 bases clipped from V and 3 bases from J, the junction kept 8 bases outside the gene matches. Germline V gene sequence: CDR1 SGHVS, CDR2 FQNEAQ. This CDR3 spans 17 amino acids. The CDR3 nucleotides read TGTGCCAGCAGCTTAGCGCCGGCGGGAGTAGGCTACAATGAGCAGTTCTTC. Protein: CASSLAPAGVGYNEQFF.

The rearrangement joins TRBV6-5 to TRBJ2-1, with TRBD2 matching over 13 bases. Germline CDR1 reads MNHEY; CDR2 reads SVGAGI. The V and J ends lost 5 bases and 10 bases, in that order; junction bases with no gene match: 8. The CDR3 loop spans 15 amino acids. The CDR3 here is CASSTRLAGGNEQFF. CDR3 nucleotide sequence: TGTGCCAGCAGTACACGACTAGCGGGAGGAAACGAGCAGTTCTTC.

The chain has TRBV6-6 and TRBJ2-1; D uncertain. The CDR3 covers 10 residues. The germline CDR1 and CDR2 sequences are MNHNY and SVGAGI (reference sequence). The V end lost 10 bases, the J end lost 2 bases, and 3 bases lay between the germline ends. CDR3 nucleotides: TGTGCCACCGCCTACAATGAGCAGTTCTTC. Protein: CATAYNEQFF.

This chain's CDR3 is CAVETDTQYF. CDR3 in DNA: TGTGCCGTTGAAACAGATACGCAGTATTTT. The chain has TRBV2 and TRBJ2-3; D remains unclear. Germline assignment: CDR1 SNHLY and CDR2 FYNNEI. With 11 bases removed from V and 3 bases from J, the gap between germline ends came to 6 bases. The CDR3 totals 10 residues.

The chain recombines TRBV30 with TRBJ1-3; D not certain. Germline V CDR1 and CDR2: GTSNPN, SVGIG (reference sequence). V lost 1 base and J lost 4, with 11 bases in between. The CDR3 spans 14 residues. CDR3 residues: CAWSGPEAGNTIYF. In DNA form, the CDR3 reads TGTGCCTGGAGTGGACCTGAAGCGGGAAACACCATATATTTT.

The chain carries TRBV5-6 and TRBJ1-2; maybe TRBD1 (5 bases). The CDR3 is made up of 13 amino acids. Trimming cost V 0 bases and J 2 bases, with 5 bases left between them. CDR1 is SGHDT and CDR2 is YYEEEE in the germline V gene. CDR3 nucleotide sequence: TGTGCCAGCAGCTTGGGGGGGAACTATGGCTACACCTTC. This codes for CASSLGGNYGYTF.

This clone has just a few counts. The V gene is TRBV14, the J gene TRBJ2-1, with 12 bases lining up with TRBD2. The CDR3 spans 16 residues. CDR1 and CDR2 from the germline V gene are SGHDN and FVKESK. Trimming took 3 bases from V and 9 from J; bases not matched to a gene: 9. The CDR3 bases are TGTGCCAGCAGCCAGTTCCTAGCGGGAGGGAGGGGTGAGCAGTTCTTC. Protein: CASSQFLAGGRGEQFF.

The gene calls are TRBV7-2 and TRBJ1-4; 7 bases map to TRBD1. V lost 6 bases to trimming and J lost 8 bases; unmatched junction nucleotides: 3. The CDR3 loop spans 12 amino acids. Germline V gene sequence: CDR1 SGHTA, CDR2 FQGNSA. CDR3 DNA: TGTGCCAGCAGTCTCAGGGGGGAAAAACTGTTTTTT. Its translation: CASSLRGEKLFF.

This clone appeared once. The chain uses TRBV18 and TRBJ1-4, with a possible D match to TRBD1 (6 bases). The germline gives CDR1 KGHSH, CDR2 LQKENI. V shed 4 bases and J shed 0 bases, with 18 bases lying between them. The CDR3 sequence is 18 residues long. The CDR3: CASSLNSGHAATNEKLFF. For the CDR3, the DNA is TGTGCCAGCTCACTTAATTCGGGACACGCTGCAACTAATGAAAAACTGTTTTTT.

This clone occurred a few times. The CDR3 DNA reads as TGTGCCAGCAGCCAAGATGGGACTAGCGGGAGATTCGTCTACGAGCAGTACTTC. This codes for CASSQDGTSGRFVYEQYF. This chain joins TRBV4-2 and TRBJ2-7, with 14 bases identical to TRBD2. Looked up from germline, CDR1 is LGHNA and CDR2 is YNFKEQ. This CDR3 has 18 residues. V lost 0 bases to trimming and J lost 3 bases; unmatched junction nucleotides: 7.

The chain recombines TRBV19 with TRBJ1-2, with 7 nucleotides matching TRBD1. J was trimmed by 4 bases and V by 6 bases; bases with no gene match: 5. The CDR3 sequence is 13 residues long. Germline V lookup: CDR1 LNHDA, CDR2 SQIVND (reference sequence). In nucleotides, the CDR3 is TGTGCCAGTAGCCGTACAGGGGTCTATGGCTACACCTTC. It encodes CASSRTGVYGYTF.